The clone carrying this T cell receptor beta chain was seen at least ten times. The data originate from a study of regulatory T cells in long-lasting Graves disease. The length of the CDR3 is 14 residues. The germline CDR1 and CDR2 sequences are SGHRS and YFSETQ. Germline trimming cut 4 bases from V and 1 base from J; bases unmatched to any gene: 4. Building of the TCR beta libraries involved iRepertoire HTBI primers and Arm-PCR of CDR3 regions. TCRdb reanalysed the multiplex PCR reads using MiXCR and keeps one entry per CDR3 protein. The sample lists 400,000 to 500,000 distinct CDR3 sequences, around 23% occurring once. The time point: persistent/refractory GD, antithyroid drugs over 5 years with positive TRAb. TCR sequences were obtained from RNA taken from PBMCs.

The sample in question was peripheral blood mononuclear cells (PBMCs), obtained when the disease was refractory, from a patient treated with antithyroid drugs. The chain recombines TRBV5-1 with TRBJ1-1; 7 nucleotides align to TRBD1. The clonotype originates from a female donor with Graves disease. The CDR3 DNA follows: TGCGCCAGCAGCCAATGGACAGGGAACACTGAAGCTTTCTTT. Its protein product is CASSQWTGNTEAFF.